A single sample gave rise to the 28 T cell receptor beta chains below, sequenced in a study of control samples from healthy donors and cancer patients. Generated by immunoSEQ multiplex PCR, the TCRdb table keeps only in-frame clones and is missing some. This table holds just under 65,000 clones, around 85% found once. The sequenced sample consisted of blood. All receptors derive from a man in his forties in good health.

This clone was detected only once. V usage is TRBV9 and J usage is TRBJ2-5; TRBD2 agrees at 8 bases. The CDR3 loop spans 15 amino acids. Trimming took 1 base from V and 5 from J; bases not matched to a gene: 7. The germline gives CDR1 SGDLS, CDR2 YYNGEE. The CDR3 loop reads CASSVYRGGAETQYF. DNA for the CDR3: TGTGCCAGCAGCGTATACCGGGGGGGCGCCGAGACCCAGTACTTC.

This chain links TRBV3-1 (or the pseudogene TRBV3-2) with TRBJ1-2; D gene unclear. V lost 1 base and J lost 0, with 3 bases in between. The CDR3 has 13 residues. From germline, CDR1 is LGHDT and CDR2 YNNKEL (reference sequence). In DNA, the CDR3 is TGTGCCAGCAGCCAAGGAGCTAACTATGGCTACACCTTC. As protein: CASSQGANYGYTF.

In its sample, this clone was seen once. The chain has TRBV2 and TRBJ1-2, with 7 bases aligning to TRBD1. The CDR3 runs 13 residues. Germline loops: CDR1 SNHLY, CDR2 FYNNEI. V gave up 4 bases and J gave up 6 bases; unmatched junction bases: 5. The CDR3 DNA reads as TGTGCCAGCAGTGTCAGGGGGACGGATGGCTACACCTTC. The encoded protein is CASSVRGTDGYTF.

This chain uses TRBV6-2 or TRBV6-3 with TRBJ1-5; 10 positions match TRBD1. Unmatched junction bases numbered 6, after V lost 6 bases and J lost 1 base. Germline V gene lookup returns CDR1 MNHEY and CDR2 SVGEGT. The CDR3 loop spans 16 amino acids. The CDR3 reads CASSRQGAGSNQPQHF. As DNA, the CDR3 is TGTGCCAGCAGCCGACAGGGGGCGGGAAGCAATCAGCCCCAGCATTTT.

The CDR3 region is CAWSRRGVGANVLTF. CDR3 bases: TGTGCCTGGAGTAGGAGGGGGGTTGGGGCCAACGTCCTGACTTTC. This sequence joins TRBV30 and TRBJ2-6; D possibly uses TRBD1 or TRBD2 (6 bases each). The CDR3 contains 15 residues. Germline CDR1 is GTSNPN and CDR2 is SVGIG (reference sequence). V gave up 2 bases and J gave up 3 bases, with 11 bases separating them.

The chain employs TRBV30 and TRBJ2-7; a possible D gene is TRBD1 (6 bases). V lost 7 bases, J lost 4 bases, and 17 bases lay in between. The CDR3 has 13 residues. Germline assignment: CDR1 GTSNPN and CDR2 SVGIG (reference sequence). The CDR3 sequence: CASRRTDSYEQYF. CDR3 bases: TGTGCCTCAAGACGGACAGATAGTTACGAGCAGTACTTC. Complete variable domain (other parts from reference TRBV30 and TRBJ2-7): SQTIHQWPATLVQPVGSPLSLECTVEGTSNPNLYWYRQAAGRGLQLLFYSVGIGQISSEVPQNLSASRPQDRQFILSSKKLLLSDSGFYLCASRRTDSYEQYFGPGTRLTVT.

The genes are TRBV5-6 and TRBJ1-1; D perhaps matches TRBD1 (5 bases). Trimming took 4 bases from V and 4 from J, leaving 11 bases between them. CDR1 and CDR2 (germline): SGHDT, YYEEEE. The CDR3 is made up of 13 amino acids. The CDR3 DNA follows: TGTGCCAGCAGCCGTGGGGGTTTCACTGAAGCTTTCTTT. This translates into CASSRGGFTEAFF.

This sequence joins TRBV18 and TRBJ2-1; D possibly matches TRBD1 or TRBD2 (6 bases each). The CDR3 runs to 18 residues. CDR1 KGHSH and CDR2 LQKENI come from the germline V gene. Trimming pared 2 bases from V and 0 bases from J, leaving 17 bases between. The chain's CDR3 is CASSPTKTGASSYNEQFF. CDR3 nucleotide sequence: TGTGCCAGCTCACCAACTAAAACGGGGGCGAGCTCCTACAATGAGCAGTTCTTC.

The gene calls are TRBV27 and TRBJ2-2; D might be TRBD1 (6 bases). Germline V gene sequence: CDR1 MNHEY, CDR2 SMNVEV (reference sequence). Between the trimmed V and J ends, which lost 4 bases and 3 bases, there was a span of 9 bases. The CDR3 length is 14 residues. CDR3 DNA: TGTGCCAGCAGTTGGGGGCTAGACACCGGGGAGCTGTTTTTT. Translating gives CASSWGLDTGELFF.

This rearrangement joins TRBV7-9 to TRBJ2-5; D not certain. Trimming cost V 0 bases and J 5 bases, with 13 bases left between them. Germline-derived CDR1 and CDR2 are SEHNR and FQNEAQ (reference sequence). The CDR3 loop spans 15 amino acids. Here the CDR3 DNA reads TGTGCCAGCAGCTTAGCGAGCAGTCTGGTGGAGACCCAGTACTTC. It specifies CASSLASSLVETQYF. Together with reference TRBV7-9 and TRBJ2-5, the CDR3 gives the full variable domain: DTGVSQNPRHKITKRGQNVTFRCDPISEHNRLYWYRQTLGQGPEFLTYFQNEAQLEKSRLLSDRFSAERPKGSFSTLEIQRTEQGDSAMYLCASSLASSLVETQYFGPGTRLLVL.

The chain is built from TRBV24-1 and TRBJ1-3; D not resolved. CDR1 is KGHDR, CDR2 SFDVKD, per germline. CDR3 length: 13 amino acids. The V end was cut by 2 bases, the J end by 8 bases, with 9 bases between. The chain's CDR3 is CATSDSGSDTIYF. For the CDR3, the DNA is TGTGCCACCAGTGATTCGGGTTCGGACACCATATATTTT.

V gene TRBV7-3 combines with J gene TRBJ1-1; 8 bases agree with TRBD1. The CDR3 is made up of 16 amino acids. Unmatched junction bases numbered 9, after V lost 5 bases and J lost 1 base. CDR1 is SGHTA and CDR2 is FQGTGA in the germline V gene. DNA of the CDR3: TGTGCCAGCAGCGCTACAGGGGGGGCGAGGAACACTGAAGCTTTCTTT. It codes for CASSATGGARNTEAFF.

This clone was observed at least ten times. J is TRBJ1-1 and V is TRBV7-9, with 9 bases fitting TRBD1. The germline V gene encodes CDR1 SEHNR and CDR2 FQNEAQ (reference sequence). With 2 bases clipped from V and 0 bases from J, the junction kept 10 bases outside the gene matches. This CDR3 is 18 amino acids long. CDR3 nucleotides: TGTGCCAGCAGCTTATTGGCCGGGACAGGGATTATGAACACTGAAGCTTTCTTT. This gives the protein CASSLLAGTGIMNTEAFF.

This chain links TRBV27 with TRBJ1-2; D is ambiguous. The V end lost 5 bases, the J end lost 8 bases, and 21 bases lay between the germline ends. The V gene's germline CDR1 is MNHEY and CDR2 SMNVEV (reference sequence). The CDR3 spans 15 residues. The CDR3 bases are TGTGCCAGCAGTCCCCTGTCTTCAACCTCGGGGGGCTACACCTTC. Translating gives CASSPLSSTSGGYTF.

The rearrangement links TRBV28 to TRBJ1-5; no definite D call. The CDR3 loop spans 13 amino acids. Trimming stripped 5 bases from V and 16 bases from J, with 21 bases between. Germline CDR1 is MDHEN and CDR2 is SYDVKM. The CDR3: CASSPPTAALFHF. The CDR3 DNA follows: TGTGCCAGCAGTCCGCCCACAGCTGCCCTTTTCCATTTT. The whole variable domain, filled in from reference TRBV28 and TRBJ1-5, reads DVKVTQSSRYLVKRTGEKVFLECVQDMDHENMFWYRQDPGLGLRLIYFSYDVKMKEKGDIPEGYSVSREKKERFSLILESASTNQTSMYLCASSPPTAALFHFGDGTRLSIL.

In this sample, this clone turned up once. V usage is TRBV2 and J usage is TRBJ1-4; maybe TRBD1 (5 bases). CDR1 and CDR2 from the germline V gene are SNHLY and FYNNEI. Trimming cost V 7 bases and J 3 bases, with 6 bases left between them. The CDR3 contains 12 residues. CDR3 protein: CASTRANEKLFF. The CDR3, as DNA: TGTGCCAGCACCAGGGCTAATGAAAAACTGTTTTTT.

The chain is built from TRBV10-3 and TRBJ1-1, with unresolved D. V lost 4 bases to trimming and J lost 2 bases, with 14 bases between them. The CDR3 loop spans 15 amino acids. Per germline, CDR1 ENHRY and CDR2 SYGVKD. The CDR3 spells CAISARRADNTEAFF. The CDR3 DNA reads TGTGCCATCAGTGCCCGCCGGGCTGATAACACTGAAGCTTTCTTT.

This chain connects TRBV7-9 to TRBJ1-2; 7 nucleotides agree with TRBD1. This CDR3 spans 14 amino acids. Germline V gene data show CDR1 as SEHNR and CDR2 as FQNEAQ (reference sequence). Unmatched junction bases numbered 3, after V lost 1 base and J lost 4 bases. This CDR3 is CASSLDGTAYGYTF. The DNA of the CDR3 is TGTGCCAGCAGCTTAGATGGGACAGCCTATGGCTACACCTTC.

V gene TRBV27 combines with J gene TRBJ1-3; tentative D call: TRBD1 (5 bases). V was cut by 6 bases and J by 0 bases, with 15 bases left in between. Germline loops: CDR1 MNHEY, CDR2 SMNVEV (reference sequence). The CDR3 runs 16 residues. Written as DNA, the CDR3 is TGTGCCAGCAGCCCTACCAGACAGACCTCTGGAAACACCATATATTTT. Amino acid sequence: CASSPTRQTSGNTIYF.

The chain combines TRBV29-1 with TRBJ2-7, with 11 bases identical to TRBD1. CDR3 length equals 16 residues. CDR1 is SQVTM and CDR2 is ANQGSEA in the germline V gene. V shed 0 bases, J shed 5 bases, and the junction held 9 bases outside the gene matches. The CDR3 here is CSVEDRRGQGGNEQYF. CDR3 coding DNA: TGCAGCGTTGAAGATCGGAGGGGACAGGGGGGGAACGAGCAGTACTTC.

V usage is TRBV27 and J usage is TRBJ2-2, with TRBD1 as a possible D gene (6 bases). The germline gives CDR1 MNHEY, CDR2 SMNVEV (reference sequence). The V end was cut by 7 bases, the J end by 8 bases, with 23 bases between. CDR3 length equals 16 residues. The CDR3 coding sequence is TGTGCCAGCAAGCTTATGACTTTACAGGGAAAGGGGGAGCTGTTTTTT. Translation: CASKLMTLQGKGELFF.

V and J are TRBV3-1 (or the pseudogene TRBV3-2) and TRBJ1-3, with D possibly TRBD1 on 6 matching bases. This CDR3 is 17 amino acids long. V lost 1 base, J lost 4 bases, and 17 bases lay in between. Germline-derived CDR1 and CDR2 are LGHDT and YNNKEL (reference sequence). The CDR3: CASSQVDLGAKGNTIYF. In DNA, the CDR3 is TGTGCCAGCAGCCAAGTTGACCTGGGGGCGAAAGGAAACACCATATATTTT.

This chain links TRBV4-2 with TRBJ1-3; D uncertain. Germline assignment: CDR1 LGHNA and CDR2 YNFKEQ. This CDR3 is built from 15 residues. Between the trimmed V and J ends, which lost 5 bases and 0 bases, there was a span of 11 bases. The CDR3 DNA sequence: TGTGCCAGCAGCTACCGACTGAGCTCTGGAAACACCATATATTTT. It specifies CASSYRLSSGNTIYF.

The genes are TRBV27 and TRBJ2-1; 7 positions agree with TRBD1. CDR3 length: 14 residues. The junction had 7 bases not matched to a gene; V was cut back by 6 bases and J by 5 bases. Germline V gene sequence: CDR1 MNHEY, CDR2 SMNVEV (reference sequence). CDR3 region: CASSYTGVHNEQFF. The CDR3, as DNA: TGTGCCAGCAGCTATACAGGGGTCCACAATGAGCAGTTCTTC.

This clone was seen a single time. This chain joins TRBV24-1 and TRBJ1-3; D possibly corresponds to TRBD1 (5 bases). Germline V gives CDR1 KGHDR, CDR2 SFDVKD. There are 13 residues in the CDR3. Trimming stripped 7 bases from V and 3 bases from J, with 9 bases between. The chain's CDR3 is CATSTDSGNTIYF. DNA for the CDR3: TGTGCCACCAGCACCGACAGTGGAAACACCATATATTTT.

The chain couples TRBV6-4 to TRBJ2-1; 8 nucleotides align to TRBD2. The CDR3 covers 15 residues. Losses at the gene ends were 0 bases for V and 6 bases for J; bases not matched to a gene: 4. Germline V CDR1 and CDR2: MRHNA, SNTAGT. The CDR3 reads CASSDSGGGSNEQFF. Here the CDR3 DNA reads TGTGCCAGCAGTGACTCTGGCGGGGGGAGCAATGAGCAGTTCTTC.

V gene TRBV19 combines with J gene TRBJ2-7; 7 nucleotides line up with TRBD1. V gave up 5 bases and J gave up 4 bases; unmatched junction bases: 11. This CDR3 region has 15 residues. Germline CDR1 LNHDA, CDR2 SQIVND (reference sequence). Here the CDR3 DNA reads TGTGCCAGTAGTCCGGACGGGACAGTAAGGTACGAGCAGTACTTC. It translates to CASSPDGTVRYEQYF.

The rearrangement links TRBV4-2 to TRBJ1-2; D gene ambiguous. The V and J ends lost 8 bases and 7 bases respectively, with 20 bases between them. Germline V gene lookup returns CDR1 LGHNA and CDR2 YNFKEQ. The CDR3 is made up of 14 amino acids. The chain's CDR3 is CASRHSKESGGYTF. Written as DNA, the CDR3 is TGTGCCAGCCGACATTCGAAGGAATCGGGTGGCTACACCTTC.